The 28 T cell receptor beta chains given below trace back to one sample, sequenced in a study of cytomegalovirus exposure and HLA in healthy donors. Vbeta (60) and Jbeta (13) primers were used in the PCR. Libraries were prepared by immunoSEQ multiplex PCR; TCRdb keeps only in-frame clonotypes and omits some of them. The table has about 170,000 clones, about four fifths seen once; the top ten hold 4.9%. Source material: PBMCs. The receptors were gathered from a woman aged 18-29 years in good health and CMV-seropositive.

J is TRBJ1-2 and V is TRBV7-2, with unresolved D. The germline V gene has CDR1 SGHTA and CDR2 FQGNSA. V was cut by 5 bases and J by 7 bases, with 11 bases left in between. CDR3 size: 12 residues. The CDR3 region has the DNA TGTGCCAGCAGCCCTCCCTCCCCTGGCTACACCTTC. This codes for CASSPPSPGYTF. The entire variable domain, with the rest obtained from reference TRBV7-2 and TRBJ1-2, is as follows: GAGVSQSPSNKVTEKGKDVELRCDPISGHTALYWYRQSLGQGLEFLIYFQGNSAPDKSGLPSDRFSAERTGGSVSTLTIQRTQQEDSAVYLCASSPPSPGYTFGSGTRLTVV.

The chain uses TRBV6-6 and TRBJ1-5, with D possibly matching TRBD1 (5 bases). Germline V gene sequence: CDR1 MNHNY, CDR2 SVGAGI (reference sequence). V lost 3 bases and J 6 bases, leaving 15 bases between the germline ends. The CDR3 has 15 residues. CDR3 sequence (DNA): TGTGCCAGCAGTTATGGAGGGGTACTCGGTCAGCCCCAGCATTTT. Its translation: CASSYGGVLGQPQHF.

The CDR3 bases are TGTGCCAGCAGTCCGAGGCCGAAGTACTATGGCTACACCTTC. This translates into CASSPRPKYYGYTF. The genes are TRBV6-5 and TRBJ1-2; D is unclear. Germline V CDR1 and CDR2: MNHEY, SVGAGI. V was cut by 5 bases and J by 3 bases, with 13 bases left in between. The CDR3 extends over 14 amino acids.

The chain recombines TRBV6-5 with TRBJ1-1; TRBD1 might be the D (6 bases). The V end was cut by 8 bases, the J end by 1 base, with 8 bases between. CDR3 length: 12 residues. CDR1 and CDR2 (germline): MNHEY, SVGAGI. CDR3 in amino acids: CASQDRNTEAFF. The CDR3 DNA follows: TGTGCCAGCCAGGACAGGAACACTGAAGCTTTCTTT.

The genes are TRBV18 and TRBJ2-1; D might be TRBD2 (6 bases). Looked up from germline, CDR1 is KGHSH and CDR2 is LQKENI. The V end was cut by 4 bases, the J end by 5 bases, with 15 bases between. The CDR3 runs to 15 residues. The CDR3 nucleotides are TGTGCCAGCTCACAATCTAGCGCGGGGAACAATGAGCAGTTCTTC. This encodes CASSQSSAGNNEQFF.

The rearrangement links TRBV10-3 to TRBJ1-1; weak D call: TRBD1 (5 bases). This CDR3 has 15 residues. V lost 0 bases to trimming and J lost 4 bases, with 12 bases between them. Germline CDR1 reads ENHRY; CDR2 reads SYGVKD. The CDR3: CAISESPGGSTEAFF. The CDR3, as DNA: TGTGCCATCAGTGAGTCCCCGGGGGGGTCCACTGAAGCTTTCTTT.

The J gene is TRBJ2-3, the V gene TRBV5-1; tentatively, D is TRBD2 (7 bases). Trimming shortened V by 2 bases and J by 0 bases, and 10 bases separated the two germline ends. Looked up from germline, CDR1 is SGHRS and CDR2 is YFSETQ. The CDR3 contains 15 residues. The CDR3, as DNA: TGCGCCAGCAGCTTACGGGGGGCCAGCACAGATACGCAGTATTTT. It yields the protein CASSLRGASTDTQYF.

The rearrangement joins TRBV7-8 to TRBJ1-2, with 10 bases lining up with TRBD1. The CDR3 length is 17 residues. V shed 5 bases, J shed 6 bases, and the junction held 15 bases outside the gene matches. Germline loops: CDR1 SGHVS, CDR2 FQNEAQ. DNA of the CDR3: TGTGCCAGCAGCCTACCAACTAGGGGGGACAGGGGTGATGGCTACACCTTC. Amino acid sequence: CASSLPTRGDRGDGYTF.

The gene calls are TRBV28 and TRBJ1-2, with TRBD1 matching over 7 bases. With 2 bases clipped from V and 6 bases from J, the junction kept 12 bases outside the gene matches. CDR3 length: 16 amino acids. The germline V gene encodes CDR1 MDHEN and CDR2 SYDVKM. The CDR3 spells CASSLGFRGATHGYTF. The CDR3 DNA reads TGTGCCAGCAGTTTAGGGTTCAGGGGGGCGACCCATGGCTACACCTTC.

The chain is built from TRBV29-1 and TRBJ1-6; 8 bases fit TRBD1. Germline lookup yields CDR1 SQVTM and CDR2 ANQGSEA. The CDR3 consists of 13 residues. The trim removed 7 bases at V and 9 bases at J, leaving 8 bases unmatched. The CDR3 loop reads CSAGTGGGSPLHF. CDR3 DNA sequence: TGCAGCGCCGGGACAGGTGGCGGTTCACCCCTCCACTTT.

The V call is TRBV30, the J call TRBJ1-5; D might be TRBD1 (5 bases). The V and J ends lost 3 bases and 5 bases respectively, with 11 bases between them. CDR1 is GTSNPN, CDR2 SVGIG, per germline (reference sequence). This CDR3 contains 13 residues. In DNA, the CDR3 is TGTGCCTGGAGCGGGGGAGGCGATCAGCCCCAGCATTTT. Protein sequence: CAWSGGGDQPQHF.

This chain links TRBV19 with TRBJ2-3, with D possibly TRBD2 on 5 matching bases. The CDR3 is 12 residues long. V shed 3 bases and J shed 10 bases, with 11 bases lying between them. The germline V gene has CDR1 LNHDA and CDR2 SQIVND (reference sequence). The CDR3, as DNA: TGTGCCAGTAGTATTCGGGATCAGGCGCAGTATTTT. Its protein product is CASSIRDQAQYF.

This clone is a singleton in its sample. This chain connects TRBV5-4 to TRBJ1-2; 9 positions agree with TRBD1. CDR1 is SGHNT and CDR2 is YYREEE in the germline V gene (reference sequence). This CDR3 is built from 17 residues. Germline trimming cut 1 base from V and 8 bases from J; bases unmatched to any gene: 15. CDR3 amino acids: CASSLPGQGNPSWGYTF. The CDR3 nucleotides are TGTGCCAGCAGCTTGCCGGGACAGGGTAACCCCTCCTGGGGCTACACCTTC.

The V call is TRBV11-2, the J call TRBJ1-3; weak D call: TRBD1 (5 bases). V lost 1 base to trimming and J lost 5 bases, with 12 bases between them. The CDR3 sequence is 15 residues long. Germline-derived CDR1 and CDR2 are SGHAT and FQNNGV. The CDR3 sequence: CASSLVWQGRNTIYF. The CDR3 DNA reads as TGTGCCAGCAGCTTAGTGTGGCAGGGAAGAAACACCATATATTTT.

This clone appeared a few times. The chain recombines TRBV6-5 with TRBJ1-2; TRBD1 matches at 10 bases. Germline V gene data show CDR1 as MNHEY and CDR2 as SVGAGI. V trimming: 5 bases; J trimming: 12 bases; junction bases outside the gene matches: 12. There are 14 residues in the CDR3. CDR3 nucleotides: TGTGCCAGCAGTGAGTGGGGACAGGGGTTTGGAGACACCTTC. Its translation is CASSEWGQGFGDTF.

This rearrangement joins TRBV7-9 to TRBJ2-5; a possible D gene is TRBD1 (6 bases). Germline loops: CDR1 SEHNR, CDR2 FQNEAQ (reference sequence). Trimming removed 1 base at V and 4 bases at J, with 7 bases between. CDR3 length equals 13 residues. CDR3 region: CASSLGRGETQYF. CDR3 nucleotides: TGTGCCAGCAGCTTAGGCAGGGGAGAGACCCAGTACTTC.

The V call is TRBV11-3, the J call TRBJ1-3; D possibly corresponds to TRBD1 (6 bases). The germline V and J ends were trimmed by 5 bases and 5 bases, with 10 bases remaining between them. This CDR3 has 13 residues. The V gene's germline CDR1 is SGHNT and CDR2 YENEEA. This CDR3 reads CASSPWDRNTIYF. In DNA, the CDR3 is TGTGCCAGCAGCCCATGGGACAGAAACACCATATATTTT.

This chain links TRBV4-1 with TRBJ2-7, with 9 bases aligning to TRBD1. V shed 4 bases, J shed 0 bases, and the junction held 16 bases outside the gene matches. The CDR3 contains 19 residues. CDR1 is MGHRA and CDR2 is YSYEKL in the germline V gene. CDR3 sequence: CASSLSRGTQTGGSYEQYF. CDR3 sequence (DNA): TGCGCCAGCAGCCTATCGAGGGGGACTCAGACAGGGGGCTCCTACGAGCAGTACTTC.

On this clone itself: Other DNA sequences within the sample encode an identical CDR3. Written as DNA, the CDR3 is TGTGCCAGCAGCTTCGCGGGGGAAGAGACCCAGTACTTC. It translates to CASSFAGEETQYF. The rearrangement uses TRBV7-2 and TRBJ2-5; 7 bases align to TRBD2. The V gene's germline CDR1 is SGHTA and CDR2 FQGNSA. V was pared by 3 bases and J by 3 bases, with 1 base of the junction left unmatched. The CDR3 is 13 residues long. The variable domain in full, with the rest retrieved from reference TRBV7-2 and TRBJ2-5, is GAGVSQSPSNKVTEKGKDVELRCDPISGHTALYWYRQSLGQGLEFLIYFQGNSAPDKSGLPSDRFSAERTGGSVSTLTIQRTQQEDSAVYLCASSFAGEETQYFGPGTRLLVL.

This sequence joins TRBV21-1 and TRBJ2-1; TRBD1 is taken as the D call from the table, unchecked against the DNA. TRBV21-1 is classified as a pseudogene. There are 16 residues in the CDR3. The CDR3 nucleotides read TGTGCCAGCAGCACACTCGCCAGGACAGAAAACAATGAGCAGTTCTTC. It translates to CASSTLARTENNEQFF.

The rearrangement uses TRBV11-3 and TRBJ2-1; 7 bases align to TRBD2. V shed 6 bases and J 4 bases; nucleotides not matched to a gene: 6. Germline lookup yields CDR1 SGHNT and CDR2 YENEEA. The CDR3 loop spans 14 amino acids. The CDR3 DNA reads TGTGCCAGCAGTCCCGGGGGGAGGTACAATGAGCAGTTCTTC. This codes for CASSPGGRYNEQFF.

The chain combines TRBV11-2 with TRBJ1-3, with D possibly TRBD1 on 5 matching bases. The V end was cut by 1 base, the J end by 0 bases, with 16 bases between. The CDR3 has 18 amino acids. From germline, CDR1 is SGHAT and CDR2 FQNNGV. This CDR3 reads CASSLGGGWADSGNTIYF. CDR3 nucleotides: TGTGCCAGCAGCTTAGGCGGGGGTTGGGCCGACTCTGGAAACACCATATATTTT.

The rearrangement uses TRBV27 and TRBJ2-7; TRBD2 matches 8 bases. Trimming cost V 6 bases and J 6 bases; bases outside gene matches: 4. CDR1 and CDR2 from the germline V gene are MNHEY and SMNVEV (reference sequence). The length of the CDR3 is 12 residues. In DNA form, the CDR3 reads TGTGCCAGCAGACGGACTAGCTCCGAGCAGTACTTC. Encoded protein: CASRRTSSEQYF.

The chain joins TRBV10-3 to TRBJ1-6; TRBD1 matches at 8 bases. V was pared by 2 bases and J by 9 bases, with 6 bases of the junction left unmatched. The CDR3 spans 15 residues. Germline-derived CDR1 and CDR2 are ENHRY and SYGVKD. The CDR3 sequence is CAISEAGQGSSPLHF. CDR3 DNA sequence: TGTGCCATCAGTGAGGCTGGACAGGGAAGTTCACCCCTCCACTTT.

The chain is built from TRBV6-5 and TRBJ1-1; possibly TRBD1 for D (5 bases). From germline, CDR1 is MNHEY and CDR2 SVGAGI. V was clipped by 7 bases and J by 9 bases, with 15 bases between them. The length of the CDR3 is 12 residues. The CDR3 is CASTDNPGKAFF. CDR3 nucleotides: TGTGCCAGCACAGACAACCCAGGGAAAGCTTTCTTT.

The CDR3 sequence: CASSQPLGELFF. The CDR3 nucleotides read TGCGCCAGCAGCCAACCTCTCGGGGAGCTGTTTTTT. V and J are TRBV4-3 and TRBJ2-2; D uncertain. Germline V gives CDR1 LGHNA, CDR2 YSLEER. Between the trimmed V and J ends, which lost 2 bases and 7 bases, there was a span of 5 bases. The CDR3 runs 12 residues.

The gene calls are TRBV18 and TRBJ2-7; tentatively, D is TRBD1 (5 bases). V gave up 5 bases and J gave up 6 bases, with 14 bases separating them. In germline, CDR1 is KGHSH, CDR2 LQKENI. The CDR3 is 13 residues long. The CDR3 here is CASSGARAGEQYF. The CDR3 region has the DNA TGTGCCAGCTCAGGGGCCAGGGCAGGCGAGCAGTACTTC.

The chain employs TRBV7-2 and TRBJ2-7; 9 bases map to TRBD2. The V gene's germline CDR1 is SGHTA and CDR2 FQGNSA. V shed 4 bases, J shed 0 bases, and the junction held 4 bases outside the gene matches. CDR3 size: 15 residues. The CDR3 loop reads CASSSQAGGSYEQYF. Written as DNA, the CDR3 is TGTGCCAGCAGCTCGCAAGCGGGGGGCTCCTACGAGCAGTACTTC.